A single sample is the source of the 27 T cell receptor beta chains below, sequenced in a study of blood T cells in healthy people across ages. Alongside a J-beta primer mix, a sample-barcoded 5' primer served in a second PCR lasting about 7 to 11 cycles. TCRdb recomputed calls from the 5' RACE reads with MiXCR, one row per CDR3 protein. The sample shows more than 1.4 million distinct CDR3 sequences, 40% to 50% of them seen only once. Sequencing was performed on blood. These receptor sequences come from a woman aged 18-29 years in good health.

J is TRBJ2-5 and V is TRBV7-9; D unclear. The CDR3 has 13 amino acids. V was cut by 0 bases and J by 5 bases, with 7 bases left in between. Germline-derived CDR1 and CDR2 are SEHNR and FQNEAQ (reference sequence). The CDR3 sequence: CASSLALRETQYF. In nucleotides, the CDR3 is TGTGCCAGCAGCTTAGCGTTGCGGGAGACCCAGTACTTC.

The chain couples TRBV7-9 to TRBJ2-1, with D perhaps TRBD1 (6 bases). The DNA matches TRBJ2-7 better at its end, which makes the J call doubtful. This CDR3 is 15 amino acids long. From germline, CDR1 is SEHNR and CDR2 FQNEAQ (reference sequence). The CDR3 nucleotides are TGTGCCAGCAGCCTGCTCAGGGGCTCCTACAATGAGCAGTACTTC. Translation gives CASSLLRGSYNEQYF.

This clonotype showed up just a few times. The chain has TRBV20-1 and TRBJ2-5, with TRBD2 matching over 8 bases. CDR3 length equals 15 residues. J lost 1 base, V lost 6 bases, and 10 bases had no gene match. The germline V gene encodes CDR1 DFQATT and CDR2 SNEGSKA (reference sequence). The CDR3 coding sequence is TGCAGTGCGTCCGTTGGGCGGGGGGTCCAAGAGACCCAGTACTTC. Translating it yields CSASVGRGVQETQYF.

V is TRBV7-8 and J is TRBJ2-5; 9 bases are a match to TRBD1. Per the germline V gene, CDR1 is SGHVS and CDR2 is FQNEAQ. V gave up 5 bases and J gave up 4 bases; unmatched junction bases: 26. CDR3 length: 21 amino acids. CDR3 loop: CASSTPDRGLGKADKGETQYF. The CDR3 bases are TGTGCCAGCAGCACACCGGACAGGGGTCTCGGCAAAGCAGACAAAGGAGAGACCCAGTACTTC. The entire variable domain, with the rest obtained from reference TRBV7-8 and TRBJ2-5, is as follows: GAGVSQSPRYKVAKRGQDVALRCDPISGHVSLFWYQQALGQGPEFLTYFQNEAQLDKSGLPSDRFFAERPEGSVSTLKIQRTQQEDSAVYLCASSTPDRGLGKADKGETQYFGPGTRLLVL.

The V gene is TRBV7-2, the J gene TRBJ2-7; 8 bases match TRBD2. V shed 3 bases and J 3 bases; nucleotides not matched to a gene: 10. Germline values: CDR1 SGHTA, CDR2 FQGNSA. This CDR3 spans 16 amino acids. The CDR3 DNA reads TGTGCCAGCAGCTTCCTTATTGGGGCGGGAGGCTACGAGCAGTACTTC. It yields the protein CASSFLIGAGGYEQYF.

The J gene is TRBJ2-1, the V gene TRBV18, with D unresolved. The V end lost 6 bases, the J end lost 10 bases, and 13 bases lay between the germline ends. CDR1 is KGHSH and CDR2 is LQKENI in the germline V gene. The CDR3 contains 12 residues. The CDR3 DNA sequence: TGTGCCAGCTCCACCTTCGAAGCCGAGCAGTTCTTC. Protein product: CASSTFEAEQFF.

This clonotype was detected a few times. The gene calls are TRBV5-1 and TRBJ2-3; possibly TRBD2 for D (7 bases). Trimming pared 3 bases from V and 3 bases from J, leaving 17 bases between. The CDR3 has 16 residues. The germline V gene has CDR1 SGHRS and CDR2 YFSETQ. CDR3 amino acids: CASSSGAAGATDTQYF. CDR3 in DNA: TGCGCCAGCAGCTCGGGGGCGGCGGGAGCGACAGATACGCAGTATTTT.

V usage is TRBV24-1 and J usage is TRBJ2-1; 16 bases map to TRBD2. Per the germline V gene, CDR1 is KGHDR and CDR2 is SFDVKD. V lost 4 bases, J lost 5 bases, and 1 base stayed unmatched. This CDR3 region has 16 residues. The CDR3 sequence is CATSEGTSGRDNEQFF. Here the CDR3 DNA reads TGTGCCACCAGTGAGGGGACTAGCGGGAGGGACAATGAGCAGTTCTTC.

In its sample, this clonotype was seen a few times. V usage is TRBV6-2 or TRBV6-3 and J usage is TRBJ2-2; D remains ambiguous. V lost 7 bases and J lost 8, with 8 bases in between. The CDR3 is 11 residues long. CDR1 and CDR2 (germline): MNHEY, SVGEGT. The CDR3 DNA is TGTGCCAGCACGGTGCATGGGGAGCTGTTTTTT. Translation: CASTVHGELFF.

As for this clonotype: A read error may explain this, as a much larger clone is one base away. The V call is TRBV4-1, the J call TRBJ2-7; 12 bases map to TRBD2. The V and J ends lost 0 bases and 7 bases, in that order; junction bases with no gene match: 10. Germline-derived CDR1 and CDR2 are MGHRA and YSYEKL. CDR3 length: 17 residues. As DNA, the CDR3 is TGCGCCAGCAGCCAAGATCCTAGCGGGAGGGCCGGGGCTGAGCAGTACTTC. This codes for CASSQDPSGRAGAEQYF.

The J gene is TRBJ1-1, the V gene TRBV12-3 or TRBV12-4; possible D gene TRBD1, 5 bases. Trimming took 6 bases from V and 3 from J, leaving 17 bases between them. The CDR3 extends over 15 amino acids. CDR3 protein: CASSPEQGWDTEAFF. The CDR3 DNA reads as TGTGCCAGCAGCCCGGAGCAGGGATGGGACACTGAAGCTTTCTTT.

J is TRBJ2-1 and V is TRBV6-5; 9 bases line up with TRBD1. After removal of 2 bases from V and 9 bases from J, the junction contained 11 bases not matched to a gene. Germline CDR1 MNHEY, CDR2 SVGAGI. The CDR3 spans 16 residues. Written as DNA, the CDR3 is TGTGCCAGCAGTTACGCCCGGGACAGGGTGGTGGGTGAGCAGTTCTTC. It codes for CASSYARDRVVGEQFF.

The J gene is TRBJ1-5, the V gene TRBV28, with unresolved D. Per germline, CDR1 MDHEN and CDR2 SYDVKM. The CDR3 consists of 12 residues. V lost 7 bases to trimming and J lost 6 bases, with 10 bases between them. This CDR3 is CASTGVGQPQHF. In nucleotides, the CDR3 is TGTGCCAGCACTGGAGTGGGTCAGCCCCAGCATTTT.

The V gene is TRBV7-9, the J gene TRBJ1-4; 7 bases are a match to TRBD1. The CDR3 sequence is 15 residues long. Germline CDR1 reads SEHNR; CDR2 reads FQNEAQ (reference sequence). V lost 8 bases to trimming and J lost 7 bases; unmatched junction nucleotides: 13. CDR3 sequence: CASATGTARGEKLFF. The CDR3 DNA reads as TGTGCCAGCGCTACCGGGACAGCCCGAGGTGAAAAACTGTTTTTT.

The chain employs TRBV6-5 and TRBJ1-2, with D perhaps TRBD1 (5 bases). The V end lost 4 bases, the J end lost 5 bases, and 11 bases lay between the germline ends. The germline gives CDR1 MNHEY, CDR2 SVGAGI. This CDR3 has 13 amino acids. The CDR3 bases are TGTGCCAGCAGTTGGGGGTTGGAGTATGGCTACACCTTC. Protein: CASSWGLEYGYTF.

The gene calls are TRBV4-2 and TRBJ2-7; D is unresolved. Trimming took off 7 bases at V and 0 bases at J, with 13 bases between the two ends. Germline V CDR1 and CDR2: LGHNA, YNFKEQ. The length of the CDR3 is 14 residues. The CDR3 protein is CASKPAPGSYEQYF. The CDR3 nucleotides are TGTGCCAGCAAACCTGCACCGGGCTCCTACGAGCAGTACTTC.

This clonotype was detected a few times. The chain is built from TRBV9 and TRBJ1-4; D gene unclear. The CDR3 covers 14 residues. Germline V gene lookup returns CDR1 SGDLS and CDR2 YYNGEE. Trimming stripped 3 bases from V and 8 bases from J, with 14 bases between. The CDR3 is CASSADGPSEKLFF. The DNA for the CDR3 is TGTGCCAGCAGCGCGGACGGGCCCTCGGAAAAACTGTTTTTT.

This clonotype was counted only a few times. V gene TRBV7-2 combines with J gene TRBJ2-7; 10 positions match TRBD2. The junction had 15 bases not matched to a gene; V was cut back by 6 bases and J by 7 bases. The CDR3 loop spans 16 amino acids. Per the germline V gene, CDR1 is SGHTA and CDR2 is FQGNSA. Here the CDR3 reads CASSQSGLAGVSEQYF. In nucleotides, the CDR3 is TGTGCCAGCAGTCAGTCCGGGCTAGCGGGAGTGAGTGAGCAGTACTTC.

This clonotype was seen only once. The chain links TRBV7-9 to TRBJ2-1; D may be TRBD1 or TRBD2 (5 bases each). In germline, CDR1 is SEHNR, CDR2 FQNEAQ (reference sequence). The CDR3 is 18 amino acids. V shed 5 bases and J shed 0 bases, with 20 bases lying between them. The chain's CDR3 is CASSNRDPIDPSYNEQFF. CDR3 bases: TGTGCCAGCAGCAACCGGGACCCTATAGACCCCTCCTACAATGAGCAGTTCTTC.

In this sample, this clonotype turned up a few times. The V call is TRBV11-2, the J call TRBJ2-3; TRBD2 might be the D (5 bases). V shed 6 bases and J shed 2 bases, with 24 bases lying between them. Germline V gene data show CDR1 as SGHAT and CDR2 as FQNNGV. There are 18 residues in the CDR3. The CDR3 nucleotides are TGTGCCAGCAGTTTTATGGGCCCTAAGCGGCTGCACACAGATACGCAGTATTTT. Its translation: CASSFMGPKRLHTDTQYF.

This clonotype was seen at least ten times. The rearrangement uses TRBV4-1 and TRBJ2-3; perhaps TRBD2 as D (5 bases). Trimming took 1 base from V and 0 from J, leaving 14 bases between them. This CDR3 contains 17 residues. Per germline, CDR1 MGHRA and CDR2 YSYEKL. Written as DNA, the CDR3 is TGCGCCAGCAGCCAAGTGGACTTAATTGTTAGCACAGATACGCAGTATTTT. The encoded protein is CASSQVDLIVSTDTQYF.

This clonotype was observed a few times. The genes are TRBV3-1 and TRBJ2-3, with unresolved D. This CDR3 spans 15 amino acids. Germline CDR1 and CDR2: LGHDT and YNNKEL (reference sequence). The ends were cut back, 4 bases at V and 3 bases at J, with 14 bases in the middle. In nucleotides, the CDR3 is TGTGCCAGCAGCCTCTCGCCCCCTGGGACAGATACGCAGTATTTT. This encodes CASSLSPPGTDTQYF.

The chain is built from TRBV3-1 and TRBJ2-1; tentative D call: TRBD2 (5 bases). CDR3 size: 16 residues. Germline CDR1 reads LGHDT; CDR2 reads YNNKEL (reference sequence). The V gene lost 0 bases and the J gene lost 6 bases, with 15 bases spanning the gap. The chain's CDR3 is CASSQDMAAGPNEQFF. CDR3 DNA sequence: TGTGCCAGCAGCCAAGACATGGCGGCGGGTCCCAATGAGCAGTTCTTC.

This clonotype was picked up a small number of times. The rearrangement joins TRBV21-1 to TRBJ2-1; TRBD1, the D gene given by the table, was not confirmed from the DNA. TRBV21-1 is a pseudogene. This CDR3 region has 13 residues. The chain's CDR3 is CASKGKGYNEQFF. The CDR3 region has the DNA TGTGCCAGCAAGGGGAAAGGTTACAATGAGCAGTTCTTC.

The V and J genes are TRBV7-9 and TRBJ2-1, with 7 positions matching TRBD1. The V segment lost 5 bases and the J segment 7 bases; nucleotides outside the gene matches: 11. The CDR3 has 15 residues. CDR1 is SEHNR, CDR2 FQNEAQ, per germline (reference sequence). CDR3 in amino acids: CASSETGTAFNEQFF. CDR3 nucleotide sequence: TGTGCCAGCAGCGAGACCGGGACAGCCTTTAATGAGCAGTTCTTC.

The CDR3 sequence: CASSQVASGRYEQYF. The CDR3 nucleotides are TGTGCCAGCAGCCAAGTCGCTAGCGGGAGGTACGAGCAGTACTTC. The chain employs TRBV3-1 and TRBJ2-5; 11 nucleotides line up with TRBD2. The last part of the DNA fits TRBJ2-7 better; the J call may be wrong. The CDR3 is made up of 15 amino acids. Germline V gene sequence: CDR1 LGHDT, CDR2 YNNKEL (reference sequence).

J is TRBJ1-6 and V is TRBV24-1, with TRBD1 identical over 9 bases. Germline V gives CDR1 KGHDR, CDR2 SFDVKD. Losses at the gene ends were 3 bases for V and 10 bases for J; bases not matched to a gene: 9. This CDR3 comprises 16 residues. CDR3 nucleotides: TGTGCCACCAGTGATAGCAGACAGGGGGGAGAATCACCCCTCCACTTT. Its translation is CATSDSRQGGESPLHF.